These 9 T cell receptor beta chains were sequenced from one sample in a study of blood T cell repertoires in COVID-19. The method was immunoSEQ multiplex PCR; TCRdb's version includes in-frame clones alone and lacks a portion of them. The repertoire includes 20,000 to 25,000 clones, around 94% of them detected once, and around 8% sits in the top ten. Sequencing was done on a sample of peripheral blood. Source of these receptors: a human donor in a cohort sampled during active COVID-19.

The gene calls are TRBV2 and TRBJ1-1; the D is unclear. This CDR3 comprises 14 residues. The germline gives CDR1 SNHLY, CDR2 FYNNEI. Between the trimmed V and J ends, which lost 6 bases and 4 bases, there was a span of 15 bases. In nucleotides, the CDR3 is TGTGCCAGCAGCCGTGGCTATTCGGGCACTGAAGCTTTCTTT. It translates to CASSRGYSGTEAFF.

V and J are TRBV5-8 and TRBJ1-5; 8 bases agree with TRBD1. This CDR3 region has 16 residues. CDR1 and CDR2 (germline): SGHTS, YDEGEE. After removal of 0 bases from V and 1 base from J, the junction contained 3 bases not matched to a gene. CDR3 in amino acids: CASSLGDRGSNQPQHF. The CDR3 DNA reads TGTGCCAGCAGCTTGGGTGACAGGGGAAGCAATCAGCCCCAGCATTTT. The full variable domain, with the rest looked up from reference TRBV5-8 and TRBJ1-5, is EAGVTQSPTHLIKTRGQQATLRCSPISGHTSVYWYQQALGLGLQFLLWYDEGEERNRGNFPPRFSGRQFPNYSSELNVNALELEDSALYLCASSLGDRGSNQPQHFGDGTRLSIL.

V is TRBV12-3 or TRBV12-4 and J is TRBJ2-2; D is uncertain. Trimming took off 6 bases at V and 8 bases at J, with 7 bases between the two ends. This CDR3 comprises 11 residues. The CDR3: CASRSKGELFF. The CDR3 coding sequence is TGTGCCAGCAGATCTAAGGGGGAGCTGTTTTTT.

The chain links TRBV2 to TRBJ1-1; D might be TRBD1 (6 bases). This CDR3 comprises 14 residues. Germline loops: CDR1 SNHLY, CDR2 FYNNEI. V was clipped by 5 bases and J by 1 base, with 11 bases between them. In DNA form, the CDR3 reads TGTGCCAGCAGTACCGGGACAAAGAACACTGAAGCTTTCTTT. Translation: CASSTGTKNTEAFF.

The chain has TRBV6-1 and TRBJ1-2; TRBD1 agrees at 8 bases. This CDR3 has 15 amino acids. Trimming at V came to 3 bases and at J to 7 bases, leaving 10 bases not matched to a gene. From germline, CDR1 is MNHNS and CDR2 SASEGT. The CDR3 nucleotides are TGTGCCAGCAGTGAGAGGACAGGGCCGATTTCTGGCTACACCTTC. This codes for CASSERTGPISGYTF.

This chain uses TRBV30 with TRBJ2-7; D not certain. Trimming removed 4 bases from V and 5 bases from J, with 12 bases in between. CDR3 length equals 12 residues. CDR1 is GTSNPN and CDR2 is SVGIG in the germline V gene (reference sequence). The CDR3 DNA reads as TGTGCCTGGAATGAAGAAGCTAACGAGCAGTACTTC. It encodes CAWNEEANEQYF.

The chain employs TRBV28 and TRBJ2-1; D may be TRBD1 (7 bases). The CDR3 is made up of 15 amino acids. Per the germline V gene, CDR1 is MDHEN and CDR2 is SYDVKM. Trimming took 7 bases from V and 4 from J, leaving 17 bases between them. The CDR3 loop is CASTVAGQPYNEQFF. The CDR3 DNA reads TGTGCCAGCACCGTTGCGGGACAGCCTTACAATGAGCAGTTCTTC.

The CDR3 nucleotides read TGCGCCAGCACATCCAATGGGGCAGGCTCTGGGGCCAACGTCCTGACTTTC. It yields the protein CASTSNGAGSGANVLTF. The V and J genes are TRBV23-1 and TRBJ2-6, with a tentative D call TRBD1 (5 bases). TRBV23-1 is annotated as an ORF whose role is uncertain. This CDR3 comprises 17 residues. Trimming cost V 7 bases and J 0 bases, with 16 bases left between them.

The rearrangement joins TRBV5-1 to TRBJ2-5, with 9 positions matching TRBD1. V was pared by 1 base and J by 4 bases, with 2 bases of the junction left unmatched. Germline V gene lookup returns CDR1 SGHRS and CDR2 YFSETQ. The CDR3 has 14 residues. The CDR3 DNA is TGCGCCAGCAGCTTGACAGGGGGCGGAGAGACCCAGTACTTC. Translating gives CASSLTGGGETQYF.